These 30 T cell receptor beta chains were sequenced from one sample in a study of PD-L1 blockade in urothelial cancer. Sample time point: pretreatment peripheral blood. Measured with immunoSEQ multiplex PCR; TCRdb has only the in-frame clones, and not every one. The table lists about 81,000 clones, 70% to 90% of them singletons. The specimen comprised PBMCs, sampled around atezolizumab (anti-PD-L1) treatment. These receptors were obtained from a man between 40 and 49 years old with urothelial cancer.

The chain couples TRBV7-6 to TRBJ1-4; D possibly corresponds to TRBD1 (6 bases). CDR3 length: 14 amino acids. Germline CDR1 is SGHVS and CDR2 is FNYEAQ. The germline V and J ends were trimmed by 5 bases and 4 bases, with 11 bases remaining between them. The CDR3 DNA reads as TGTGCCAGCAGCCCGGACAGTCTTAATGAAAAACTGTTTTTT. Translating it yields CASSPDSLNEKLFF.

CDR3 DNA: TGTGCCAGCAGCTCTCGGACAGGGTGGTCCGGGGAGCTGTTTTTT. Protein product: CASSSRTGWSGELFF. The V and J genes are TRBV7-8 and TRBJ2-2; 8 positions agree with TRBD1. V shed 4 bases and J 6 bases; nucleotides not matched to a gene: 7. Germline values: CDR1 SGHVS, CDR2 FQNEAQ. CDR3 length equals 15 residues.

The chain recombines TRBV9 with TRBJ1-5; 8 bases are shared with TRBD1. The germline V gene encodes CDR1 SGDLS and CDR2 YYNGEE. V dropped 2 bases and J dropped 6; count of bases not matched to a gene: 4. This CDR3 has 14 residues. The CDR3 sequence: CASSVGTGGQPQHF. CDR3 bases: TGTGCCAGCAGCGTTGGAACAGGGGGTCAGCCCCAGCATTTT.

CDR3 region: CASSSGTGSSNQPQHF. As DNA, the CDR3 is TGTGCCAGCAGTTCCGGGACAGGGAGTTCCAATCAGCCCCAGCATTTT. The V gene is TRBV9, the J gene TRBJ1-5; the match to TRBD1 covers 9 bases. The CDR3 covers 16 residues. V shed 5 bases and J 3 bases; nucleotides not matched to a gene: 9. Germline loops: CDR1 SGDLS, CDR2 YYNGEE.

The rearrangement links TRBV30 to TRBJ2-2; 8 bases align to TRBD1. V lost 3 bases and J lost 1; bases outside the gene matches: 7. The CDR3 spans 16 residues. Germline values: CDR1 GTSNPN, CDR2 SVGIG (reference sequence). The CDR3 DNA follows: TGTGCCTGGAGGACATCCGGGACAGGGAACACCGGGGAGCTGTTTTTT. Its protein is CAWRTSGTGNTGELFF.

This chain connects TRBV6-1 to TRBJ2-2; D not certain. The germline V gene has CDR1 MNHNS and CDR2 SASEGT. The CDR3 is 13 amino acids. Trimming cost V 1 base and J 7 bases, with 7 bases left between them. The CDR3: CASSEGSHGELFF. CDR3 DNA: TGTGCCAGCAGTGAAGGAAGCCACGGGGAGCTGTTTTTT.

CDR3: CASSLGQGISGNTIYF. In nucleotides, the CDR3 is TGTGCCAGCAGCTTGGGACAGGGGATCTCTGGAAACACCATATATTTT. The chain employs TRBV7-3 and TRBJ1-3; TRBD1 matches 10 bases. J lost 0 bases, V lost 3 bases, and 2 bases had no gene match. The CDR3 has 16 residues. Germline-derived CDR1 and CDR2 are SGHTA and FQGTGA.

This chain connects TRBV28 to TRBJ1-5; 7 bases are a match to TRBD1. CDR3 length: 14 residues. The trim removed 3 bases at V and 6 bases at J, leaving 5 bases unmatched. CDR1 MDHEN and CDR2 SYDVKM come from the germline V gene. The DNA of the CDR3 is TGTGCCAGCAGTTTCCCTGACAGGGTTCAGCCCCAGCATTTT. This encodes CASSFPDRVQPQHF.

CDR3: CASSPPDWNTGELFF. CDR3 bases: TGTGCCAGCAGCCCACCCGACTGGAACACCGGGGAGCTGTTTTTT. V and J are TRBV7-2 and TRBJ2-2; no clear D. This CDR3 contains 15 residues. V dropped 5 bases and J dropped 1 base, with 11 bases sitting between them. The V gene's germline CDR1 is SGHTA and CDR2 FQGNSA.

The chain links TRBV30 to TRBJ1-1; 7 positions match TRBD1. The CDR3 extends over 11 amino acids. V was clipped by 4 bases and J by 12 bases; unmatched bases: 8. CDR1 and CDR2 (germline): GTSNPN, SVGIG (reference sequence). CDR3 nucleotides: TGTGCCTGGACCCAGGGGGTGAGTTCTTTCTTT. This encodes CAWTQGVSSFF.

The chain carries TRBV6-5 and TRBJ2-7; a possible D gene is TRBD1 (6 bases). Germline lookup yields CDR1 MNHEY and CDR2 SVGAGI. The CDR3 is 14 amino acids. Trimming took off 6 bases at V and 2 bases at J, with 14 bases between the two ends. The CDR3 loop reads CASSGTPDPYEQYF. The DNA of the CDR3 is TGTGCCAGCAGCGGGACACCGGACCCCTACGAGCAGTACTTC.

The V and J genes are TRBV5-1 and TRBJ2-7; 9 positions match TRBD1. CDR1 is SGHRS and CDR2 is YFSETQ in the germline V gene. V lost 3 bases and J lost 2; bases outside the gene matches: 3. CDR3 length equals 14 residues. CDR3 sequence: CASSSGTGTYEQYF. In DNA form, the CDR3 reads TGCGCCAGCAGCTCCGGGACAGGGACCTACGAGCAGTACTTC.

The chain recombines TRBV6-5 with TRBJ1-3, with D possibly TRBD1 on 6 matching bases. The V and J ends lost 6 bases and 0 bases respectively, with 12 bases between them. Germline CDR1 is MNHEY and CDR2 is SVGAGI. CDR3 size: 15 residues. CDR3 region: CASRVDRSSGNTIYF. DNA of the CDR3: TGTGCCAGCAGGGTCGACAGGAGCTCTGGAAACACCATATATTTT.

CDR3 DNA sequence: TGTGCCAGCAGCGTAGAGGCTAGCGGAGGGGGGGAGCAGTTCTTC. It yields the protein CASSVEASGGGEQFF. V is TRBV9 and J is TRBJ2-1, with a weak D call TRBD2 (7 bases). This CDR3 comprises 15 residues. Trimming took 0 bases from V and 10 from J, leaving 17 bases between them. The germline V gene encodes CDR1 SGDLS and CDR2 YYNGEE.

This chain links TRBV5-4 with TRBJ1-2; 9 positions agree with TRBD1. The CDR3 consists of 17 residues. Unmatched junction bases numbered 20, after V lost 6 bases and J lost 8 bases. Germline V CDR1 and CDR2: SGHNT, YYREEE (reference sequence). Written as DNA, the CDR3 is TGTGCCAGCAACCCGGGGGTACAGGGGGCGTCAATAGGCGGCTACACCTTC. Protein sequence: CASNPGVQGASIGGYTF.

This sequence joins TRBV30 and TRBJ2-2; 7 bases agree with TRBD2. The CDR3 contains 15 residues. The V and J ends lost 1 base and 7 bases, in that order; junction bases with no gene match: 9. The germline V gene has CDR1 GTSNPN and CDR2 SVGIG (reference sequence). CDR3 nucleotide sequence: TGTGCCTGGAGTGGGGGGAGGGCCTGGGGCGGGGAGCTGTTTTTT. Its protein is CAWSGGRAWGGELFF.

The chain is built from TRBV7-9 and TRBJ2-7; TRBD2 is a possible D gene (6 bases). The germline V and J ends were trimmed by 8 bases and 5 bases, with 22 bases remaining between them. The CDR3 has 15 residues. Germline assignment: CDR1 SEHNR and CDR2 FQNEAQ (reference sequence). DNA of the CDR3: TGTGCCAGCGGCGGTGGGGCGGGAAGAGCACACGAGCAGTACTTC. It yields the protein CASGGGAGRAHEQYF.

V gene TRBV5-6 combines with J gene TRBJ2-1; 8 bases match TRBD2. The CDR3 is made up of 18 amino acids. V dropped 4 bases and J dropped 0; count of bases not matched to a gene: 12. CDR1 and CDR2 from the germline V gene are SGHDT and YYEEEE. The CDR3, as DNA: TGTGCCAGCAGCCCGAGGGGCGGGAGGCTCTCCTCCTACAATGAGCAGTTCTTC. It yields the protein CASSPRGGRLSSYNEQFF.

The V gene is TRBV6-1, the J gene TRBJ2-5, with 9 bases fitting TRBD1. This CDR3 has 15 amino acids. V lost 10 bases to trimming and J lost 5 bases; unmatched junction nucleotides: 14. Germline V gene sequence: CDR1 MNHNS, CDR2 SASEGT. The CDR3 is CAIGRDRERVETQYF. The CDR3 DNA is TGTGCCATCGGTAGGGACAGGGAGAGGGTGGAGACCCAGTACTTC.

CDR3 protein: CASSQGQTGETEAFF. The CDR3 nucleotides are TGCGCCAGCAGCCAAGGGCAGACAGGGGAGACTGAAGCTTTCTTT. The rearrangement uses TRBV4-1 and TRBJ1-1; 8 nucleotides line up with TRBD1. The CDR3 has 15 residues. The V gene end was trimmed by 1 base and the J gene end by 5 bases; junction bases not matched to a gene: 6. Germline CDR1 MGHRA, CDR2 YSYEKL.

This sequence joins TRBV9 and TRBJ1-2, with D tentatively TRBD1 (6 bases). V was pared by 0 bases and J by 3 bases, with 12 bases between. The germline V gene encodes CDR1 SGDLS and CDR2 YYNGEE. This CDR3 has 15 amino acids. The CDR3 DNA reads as TGTGCCAGCAGCGTAGATGGGGGGGCCGACTATGGCTACACCTTC. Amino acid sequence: CASSVDGGADYGYTF.

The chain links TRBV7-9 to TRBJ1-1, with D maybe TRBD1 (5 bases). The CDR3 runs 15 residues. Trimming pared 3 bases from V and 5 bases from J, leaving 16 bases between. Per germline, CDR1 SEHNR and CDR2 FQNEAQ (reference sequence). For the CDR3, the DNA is TGTGCCAGCAGCTTCCGGGCCGGGGGAAGGACTGAAGCTTTCTTT. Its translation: CASSFRAGGRTEAFF.

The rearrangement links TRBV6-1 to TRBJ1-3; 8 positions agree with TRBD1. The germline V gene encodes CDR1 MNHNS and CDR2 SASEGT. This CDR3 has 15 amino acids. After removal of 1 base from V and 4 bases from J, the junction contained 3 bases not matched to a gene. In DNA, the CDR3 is TGTGCCAGCAGTGAAGGGGGGACAGGAGGAAACACCATATATTTT. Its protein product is CASSEGGTGGNTIYF.

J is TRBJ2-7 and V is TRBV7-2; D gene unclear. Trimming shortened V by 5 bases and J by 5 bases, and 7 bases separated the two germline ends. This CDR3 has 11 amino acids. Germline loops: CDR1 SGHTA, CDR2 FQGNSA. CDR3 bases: TGTGCCAGCAGCCGAGATAACGAGCAGTACTTC. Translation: CASSRDNEQYF.

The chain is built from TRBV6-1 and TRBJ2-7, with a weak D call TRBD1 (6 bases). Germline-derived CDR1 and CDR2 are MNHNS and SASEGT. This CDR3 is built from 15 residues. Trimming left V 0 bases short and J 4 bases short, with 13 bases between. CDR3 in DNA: TGTGCCAGCAGTGAAGCGCTTAAGGGGGTATACGAGCAGTACTTC. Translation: CASSEALKGVYEQYF.

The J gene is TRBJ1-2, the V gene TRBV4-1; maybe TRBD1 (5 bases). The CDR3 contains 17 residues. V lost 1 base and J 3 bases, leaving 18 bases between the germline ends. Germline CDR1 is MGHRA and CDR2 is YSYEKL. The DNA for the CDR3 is TGCGCCAGCAGCCAAGCATCCTCCAGGGCGGAATACTATGGCTACACCTTC. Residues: CASSQASSRAEYYGYTF.

The CDR3 loop reads CASGQLNQPQHF. The CDR3 DNA sequence: TGTGCCTCAGGACAGCTCAATCAGCCCCAGCATTTT. This chain links TRBV2 with TRBJ1-5; tentative D call: TRBD1 (6 bases). The CDR3 has 12 residues. V was shortened by 11 bases and J by 3 bases, with 11 bases between the two germline ends. CDR1 and CDR2 (germline): SNHLY, FYNNEI.

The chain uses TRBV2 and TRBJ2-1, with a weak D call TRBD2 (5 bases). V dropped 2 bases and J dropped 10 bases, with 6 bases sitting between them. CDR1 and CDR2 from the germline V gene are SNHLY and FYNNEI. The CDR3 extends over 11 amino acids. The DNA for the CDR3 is TGTGCCAGCAGTGAAACGGGGGAGCAGTTCTTC. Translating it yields CASSETGEQFF.

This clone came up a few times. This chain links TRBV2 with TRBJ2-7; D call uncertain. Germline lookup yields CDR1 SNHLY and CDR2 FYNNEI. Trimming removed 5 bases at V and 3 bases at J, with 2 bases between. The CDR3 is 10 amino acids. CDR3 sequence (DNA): TGTGCCAGCAGTTACTACGAGCAGTACTTC. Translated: CASSYYEQYF.

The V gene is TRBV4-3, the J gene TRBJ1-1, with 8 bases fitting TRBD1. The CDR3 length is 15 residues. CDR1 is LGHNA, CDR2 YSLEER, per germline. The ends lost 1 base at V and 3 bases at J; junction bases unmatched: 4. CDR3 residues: CASSQGTGWDTEAFF. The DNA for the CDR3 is TGCGCCAGCAGCCAAGGGACAGGGTGGGACACTGAAGCTTTCTTT.